The 29 T cell receptor beta chains given below trace back to one sample, sequenced in a study of T cells in Graves' hyperthyroidism and ophthalmopathy. TCR beta CDR3 sequences were amplified from RNA transcripts. The HTBI primer set was used in a first-round RT-PCR of the TCR CDR3. MiXCR, run by TCRdb on the multiplex PCR reads, gives a single entry per CDR3 protein. The top ten clones hold around a sixth of a sample with a few hundred thousand distinct CDR3 sequences, 15% to 20% of them seen once. Sequences were obtained from blood. These receptors all come from a woman in her thirties or forties with Graves' ophthalmopathy.

This clonotype was observed at least ten times. The rearrangement joins TRBV7-8 to TRBJ1-1; D remains unclear. This CDR3 comprises 14 residues. Germline V gene sequence: CDR1 SGHVS, CDR2 FQNEAQ. The V gene lost 1 base and the J gene lost 5 bases, with 11 bases spanning the gap. The CDR3 loop reads CASSLVQAVTEAFF. The CDR3 DNA follows: TGTGCCAGCAGCTTAGTCCAGGCGGTAACTGAAGCTTTCTTT.

A few counts support this clonotype. The rearrangement uses TRBV15 and TRBJ2-5; 10 positions match TRBD1. There are 17 residues in the CDR3. Germline V gives CDR1 LNHNV, CDR2 YYDKDF (reference sequence). The V gene end was trimmed by 5 bases and the J gene end by 1 base; junction bases not matched to a gene: 10. CDR3 DNA: TGTGCCACCAGCCGGGACAGGGGAACCCGATTCCAAGAGACCCAGTACTTC. This translates into CATSRDRGTRFQETQYF.

This clonotype was counted ten times or more. A much larger clone differs from this one at a single base, so this may be a read error. The V call is TRBV5-5, the J call TRBJ1-1; 8 positions match TRBD1. The CDR3 runs to 13 residues. J lost 4 bases, V lost 5 bases, and 4 bases had no gene match. Germline lookup yields CDR1 SGHKS and CDR2 YYEKEE (reference sequence). The CDR3 DNA follows: TGTGCCAGCAGGGACAGGGTTTTCACTGAAGCTTTCTTT. Translated: CASRDRVFTEAFF.

J is TRBJ2-5 and V is TRBV4-3, with TRBD2 matching over 10 bases. After removal of 0 bases from V and 1 base from J, the junction contained 8 bases not matched to a gene. CDR3 length: 18 residues. Germline assignment: CDR1 LGHNA and CDR2 YSLEER. CDR3 bases: TGCGCCAGCAGCCAAGAGCTAGCGGGAGCCCCGCTCCAAGAGACCCAGTACTTC. It specifies CASSQELAGAPLQETQYF.

Ten or more counts support this clonotype. This rearrangement joins TRBV19 to TRBJ2-2; D gene unclear. Germline CDR1 reads LNHDA; CDR2 reads SQIVND (reference sequence). Trimming pared 3 bases from V and 0 bases from J, leaving 5 bases between. The CDR3 consists of 14 residues. The CDR3 bases are TGTGCCAGTAGTATGGGCGCGAACACCGGGGAGCTGTTTTTT. Its translation: CASSMGANTGELFF.

This clonotype came up many times. The chain uses TRBV6-5 and TRBJ2-6; D is uncertain. The CDR3 has 15 residues. Germline CDR1 reads MNHEY; CDR2 reads SVGAGI. V was shortened by 6 bases and J by 1 base, with 10 bases between the two germline ends. CDR3 bases: TGTGCCAGCAGAACCCGCCTTTCTGGGGCCAACGTCCTGACTTTC. The encoded protein is CASRTRLSGANVLTF.

This clonotype was picked up many times. V and J are TRBV11-1 and TRBJ2-7; 7 nucleotides align to TRBD1. V was pared by 5 bases and J by 2 bases, with 12 bases of the junction left unmatched. CDR1 is SGHAT and CDR2 is FQDESV in the germline V gene (reference sequence). CDR3 size: 16 residues. The CDR3 here is CASSPLDRAVAYEQYF. As DNA, the CDR3 is TGTGCCAGCAGCCCACTAGACAGGGCGGTTGCCTACGAGCAGTACTTC.

The rearrangement links TRBV6-5 to TRBJ1-5; unclear D gene. The V gene's germline CDR1 is MNHEY and CDR2 SVGAGI. The CDR3 consists of 12 residues. V was clipped by 4 bases and J by 6 bases, with 7 bases between them. This CDR3 reads CASSSDTQPQHF. For the CDR3, the DNA is TGTGCCAGCAGTTCAGACACTCAGCCCCAGCATTTT.

This clonotype was seen at least ten times. The chain is built from TRBV6-2 or TRBV6-3 and TRBJ2-2, with 9 nucleotides matching TRBD2. The CDR3 extends over 18 amino acids. With V trimmed by 0 bases and J by 7 bases, 12 bases remained unmatched. Looked up from germline, CDR1 is MNHEY and CDR2 is SVGEGT. The CDR3 nucleotides read TGTGCCAGCAGTTACTCGATCTCGGCGGGAGGGCCTGGCGGGGAGCTGTTTTTT. It is translated as CASSYSISAGGPGGELFF.

Ten or more counts support this clonotype. The chain combines TRBV30 with TRBJ1-5, with D tentatively TRBD1 (5 bases). Germline loops: CDR1 GTSNPN, CDR2 SVGIG (reference sequence). The CDR3 has 16 residues. Trimming removed 0 bases from V and 0 bases from J, with 12 bases in between. The chain's CDR3 is CAWSVGGSFSNQPQHF. In DNA form, the CDR3 reads TGTGCCTGGAGTGTGGGGGGAAGTTTTAGCAATCAGCCCCAGCATTTT.

This clonotype appeared many times. The chain has TRBV19 and TRBJ2-5, with 7 bases identical to TRBD1. After removal of 4 bases from V and 3 bases from J, the junction contained 5 bases not matched to a gene. The CDR3 runs 14 residues. The germline CDR1 and CDR2 sequences are LNHDA and SQIVND (reference sequence). The CDR3 is CASSTRTGKETQYF. The CDR3 DNA follows: TGTGCCAGTAGTACCCGGACAGGTAAAGAGACCCAGTACTTC.

The chain has TRBV30 and TRBJ2-5; 8 bases fit TRBD2. Germline trimming cut 2 bases from V and 5 bases from J; bases unmatched to any gene: 10. CDR3 length: 15 amino acids. CDR1 is GTSNPN, CDR2 SVGIG, per germline (reference sequence). CDR3 bases: TGTGCCTGGAGTACCCCAACGGGGGGGTTGGAGACCCAGTACTTC. Protein sequence: CAWSTPTGGLETQYF.

This clonotype occurred many times. A junction boundary mismatches the germline segment, possibly from a read error. The genes are TRBV6-5 and TRBJ2-5; 8 bases align to TRBD2. Germline-derived CDR1 and CDR2 are MNHEY and SVGAGI. This CDR3 is built from 13 residues. The CDR3 DNA follows: TGTGCCAGCAATTACGGGAGGGGAGAGACCCAGTACTTC. Protein sequence: CASNYGRGETQYF.

This clonotype was counted ten times or more. The chain is built from TRBV28 and TRBJ1-2; weak D call: TRBD1 (6 bases). V gave up 1 base and J gave up 8 bases, with 14 bases separating them. The CDR3 totals 14 residues. Germline V lookup: CDR1 MDHEN, CDR2 SYDVKM. The DNA of the CDR3 is TGTGCCAGCAGTTTATTTAGGGGGTCGGAAGGCTACACCTTC. Encoded protein: CASSLFRGSEGYTF.

This clonotype was counted many times. The chain uses TRBV2 and TRBJ2-2, with TRBD1 as a possible D gene (6 bases). The germline CDR1 and CDR2 sequences are SNHLY and FYNNEI. The CDR3 has 15 residues. V lost 6 bases and J lost 0, with 11 bases in between. CDR3 nucleotide sequence: TGTGCCAGCAGAGACAGGACCACGAACACCGGGGAGCTGTTTTTT. Amino acids: CASRDRTTNTGELFF.

The table lists this clonotype with many counts. The CDR3 here is CASSYSRDSNQPQHF. CDR3 DNA: TGTGCCAGCAGTTACTCCCGGGACAGCAATCAGCCCCAGCATTTT. The chain uses TRBV6-5 and TRBJ1-5, with D tentatively TRBD1 (5 bases). Germline V gene lookup returns CDR1 MNHEY and CDR2 SVGAGI. Trimming removed 0 bases at V and 1 base at J, with 7 bases between. The CDR3 runs 15 residues.

This clonotype was counted many times. This chain's CDR3 is CASSQTESYEQYF. As DNA, the CDR3 is TGCGCCAGCAGCCAGACAGAAAGCTACGAGCAGTACTTC. The V gene is TRBV4-1, the J gene TRBJ2-7; weak D call: TRBD1 (5 bases). The CDR3 runs 13 residues. The germline gives CDR1 MGHRA, CDR2 YSYEKL. V lost 3 bases and J 3 bases, leaving 9 bases between the germline ends.

At least ten counts were recorded for this clonotype. The chain couples TRBV13 to TRBJ1-1, with a tentative D call TRBD1 (6 bases). Germline CDR1 is PRHDT and CDR2 is FYEKMQ (reference sequence). The CDR3 length is 14 residues. The V gene lost 3 bases and the J gene lost 4 bases, with 12 bases spanning the gap. The CDR3 here is CASSLTGLRTEAFF. The CDR3 region has the DNA TGTGCCAGCAGCTTGACAGGTTTGCGCACTGAAGCTTTCTTT.

The table lists this clonotype with many counts. The rearrangement joins TRBV27 to TRBJ2-2, with a possible D match to TRBD2 (5 bases). Germline V gives CDR1 MNHEY, CDR2 SMNVEV (reference sequence). Trimming left V 3 bases short and J 8 bases short, with 10 bases between. The CDR3 loop spans 13 amino acids. The CDR3 bases are TGTGCCAGCAGTTTCGGGGTAGCTGGGGAGCTGTTTTTT. It encodes CASSFGVAGELFF.

This clonotype has at least ten counts. This chain links TRBV4-3 with TRBJ2-7; TRBD1 is a possible D gene (5 bases). The CDR3 extends over 15 amino acids. Germline lookup yields CDR1 LGHNA and CDR2 YSLEER. V lost 1 base and J 3 bases, leaving 13 bases between the germline ends. CDR3 nucleotide sequence: TGCGCCAGCAGCCAAGGTGCAGGGCAAGGCTACGAGCAGTACTTC. This translates into CASSQGAGQGYEQYF.

This clonotype was observed at least ten times. The chain joins TRBV5-6 to TRBJ1-1; D is possibly TRBD1 (6 bases). V shed 4 bases and J shed 9 bases, with 16 bases lying between them. In germline, CDR1 is SGHDT, CDR2 YYEEEE. The CDR3 has 13 residues. This CDR3 is CASSPRTAMKAFF. In nucleotides, the CDR3 is TGTGCCAGCAGCCCACGGACAGCAATGAAAGCTTTCTTT.

This clonotype was recorded many times. The V gene is TRBV24-1, the J gene TRBJ1-1; TRBD1 aligns across 8 bases. The ends lost 4 bases at V and 6 bases at J; junction bases unmatched: 6. Germline CDR1 and CDR2: KGHDR and SFDVKD. CDR3 length: 14 residues. The CDR3 protein is CATSDPGQGSEAFF. The CDR3 bases are TGTGCCACCAGTGACCCTGGACAGGGATCTGAAGCTTTCTTT.

This clonotype has at least ten counts. This rearrangement joins TRBV27 to TRBJ1-5; D possibly corresponds to TRBD1 (5 bases). This CDR3 comprises 13 residues. Between the trimmed V and J ends, which lost 5 bases and 4 bases, there was a span of 9 bases. CDR1 and CDR2 (germline): MNHEY, SMNVEV (reference sequence). The CDR3 DNA reads TGTGCCAGCAGTCGGGACCTTAATCAGCCCCAGCATTTT. Its translation is CASSRDLNQPQHF.

This clonotype occurred many times. This chain joins TRBV11-2 and TRBJ2-2; tentative D call: TRBD1 (5 bases). V was clipped by 3 bases and J by 7 bases, with 15 bases between them. The germline V gene encodes CDR1 SGHAT and CDR2 FQNNGV. This CDR3 has 15 residues. CDR3 protein: CASSFSQGRSGELFF. CDR3 coding DNA: TGTGCCAGCAGCTTTTCCCAGGGTCGTAGCGGGGAGCTGTTTTTT.

The table lists this clonotype with a few counts. This may come from a read error, since a much larger clone is one base off. This sequence joins TRBV2 and TRBJ2-7; D might be TRBD1 (6 bases). This CDR3 has 12 amino acids. Germline lookup yields CDR1 SNHLY and CDR2 FYNNEI. CDR3 residues: CASSQQGYEQCF. The CDR3 coding sequence is TGTGCCAGCAGTCAACAGGGCTACGAGCAGTGCTTC.

The chain uses TRBV7-8 and TRBJ2-7, with 13 bases fitting TRBD2. The ends lost 4 bases at V and 2 bases at J; junction bases unmatched: 5. This CDR3 is built from 16 residues. CDR1 is SGHVS, CDR2 FQNEAQ, per germline. CDR3 loop: CASSSGLAGKTYEQYF. CDR3 in DNA: TGTGCCAGCAGCTCGGGACTAGCGGGAAAGACCTACGAGCAGTACTTC.

As regards this clonotype: This may arise from a read error, as a much more abundant clone is one base away. This chain links TRBV28 with TRBJ2-5; tentatively, D is TRBD1 or TRBD2 (5 bases each). Germline CDR1 MDHEN, CDR2 SYDVKM. The CDR3 has 10 amino acids. The ends were cut back, 5 bases at V and 7 bases at J, with 5 bases in the middle. The CDR3 nucleotides are TGTGCCAGCAGTGGGGGGACCCAGTACTTC. This encodes CASSGGTQYF.

The table lists this clonotype with many counts. The V gene is TRBV7-2, the J gene TRBJ1-1; 7 nucleotides line up with TRBD1. Trimming cost V 3 bases and J 8 bases; bases outside gene matches: 6. The length of the CDR3 is 13 residues. The germline gives CDR1 SGHTA, CDR2 FQGNSA. The CDR3: CASSFKLQGEAFF. DNA for the CDR3: TGTGCCAGCAGCTTTAAACTACAGGGGGAAGCTTTCTTT. Drawing the rest from reference TRBV7-2 and TRBJ1-1, the complete variable domain is GAGVSQSPSNKVTEKGKDVELRCDPISGHTALYWYRQSLGQGLEFLIYFQGNSAPDKSGLPSDRFSAERTGGSVSTLTIQRTQQEDSAVYLCASSFKLQGEAFFGQGTRLTVV.

There are a few counts of this clonotype. The chain combines TRBV14 with TRBJ2-7; D gene uncertain. Germline loops: CDR1 SGHDN, CDR2 FVKESK. There are 12 residues in the CDR3. Trimming removed 1 base from V and 7 bases from J, with 8 bases in between. The CDR3 reads CASSQAWREQYF. CDR3 DNA: TGTGCCAGCAGCCAAGCCTGGCGGGAGCAGTACTTC.